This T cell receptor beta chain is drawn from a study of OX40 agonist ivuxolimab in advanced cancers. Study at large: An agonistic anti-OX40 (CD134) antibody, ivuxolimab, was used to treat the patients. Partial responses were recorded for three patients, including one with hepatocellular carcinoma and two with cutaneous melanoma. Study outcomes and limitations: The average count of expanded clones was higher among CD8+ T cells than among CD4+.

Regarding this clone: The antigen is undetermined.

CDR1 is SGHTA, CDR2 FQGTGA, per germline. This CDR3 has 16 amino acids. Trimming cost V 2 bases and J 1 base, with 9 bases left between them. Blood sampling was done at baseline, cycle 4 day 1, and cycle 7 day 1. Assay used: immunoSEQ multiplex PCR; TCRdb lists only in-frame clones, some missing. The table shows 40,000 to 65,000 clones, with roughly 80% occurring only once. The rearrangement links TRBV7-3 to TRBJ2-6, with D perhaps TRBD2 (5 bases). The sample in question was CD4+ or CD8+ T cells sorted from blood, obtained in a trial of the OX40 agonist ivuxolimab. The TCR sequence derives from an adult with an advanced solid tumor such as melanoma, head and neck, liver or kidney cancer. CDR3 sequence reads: CASSLLSGSGANVLTF. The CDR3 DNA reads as TGTGCCAGCAGCTTATTAAGCGGTTCTGGGGCCAACGTCCTGACTTTC.